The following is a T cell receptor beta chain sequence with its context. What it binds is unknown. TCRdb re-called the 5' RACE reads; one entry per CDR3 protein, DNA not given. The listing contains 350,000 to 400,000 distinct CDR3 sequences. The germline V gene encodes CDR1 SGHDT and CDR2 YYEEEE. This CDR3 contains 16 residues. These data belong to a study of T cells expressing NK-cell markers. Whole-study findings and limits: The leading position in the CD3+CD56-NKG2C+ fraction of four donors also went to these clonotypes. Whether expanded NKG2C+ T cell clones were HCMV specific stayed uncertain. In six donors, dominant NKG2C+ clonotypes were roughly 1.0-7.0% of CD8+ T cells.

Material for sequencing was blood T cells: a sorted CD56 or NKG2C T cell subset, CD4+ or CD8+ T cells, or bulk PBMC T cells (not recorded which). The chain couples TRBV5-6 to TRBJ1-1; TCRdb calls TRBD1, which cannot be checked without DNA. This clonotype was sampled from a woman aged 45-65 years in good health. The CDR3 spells CASSLGTGRVDTEAFF.